This is a list of T cell receptor beta chains from one sample in a study of response to subunit inactivated influenza vaccine. TCRdb re-called the RT-PCR reads through MiXCR, storing one row per CDR3 protein. The sample shows about 650,000 distinct CDR3 sequences, 14% of them seen only once. Source: PBMCs from blood, taken less than 15 days before vaccination. The origin of the receptors is a man aged 50-60 years who received an inactivated influenza vaccine. The CDR3 runs from the conserved cysteine through the conserved F or W. The D gene is left open where the match is weak. Size values are once, few and many counts, or a class for expanded clones, and some rows have none.

- | TRBJ1-1 | - | TRBV10-3 | TGTGCCATCAGGGGACGGGCGCTCGGCACTGAAGCTTTCTTT | CAIRGRALGTEAFF
- | TRBJ2-4 | TRBD2 | TRBV4-2 | TGTGCCAGCAGCCAAGAGAGACTAGCGGGAGCGGGCATTCAGTACTTC | CASSQERLAGAGIQYF
- | TRBJ2-1 | - | TRBV7-2 | TGTGCCAGCAGCCCCTCGGGGGCCCAGAGCAATGAGCAGTTCTTC | CASSPSGAQSNEQFF
many | TRBJ2-5 | - | TRBV12-3/TRBV12-4 | TGTGCCAGCAGTTTCTCAGGCGGGGAGACCCAGTACTTC | CASSFSGGETQYF
few | TRBJ1-2 | TRBD1 | TRBV12-3/TRBV12-4 | TGTGCCAGCAGTTTCAGGAGGATAGGGACAGGGAACGGCTACACCTTC | CASSFRRIGTGNGYTF
- | TRBJ2-3 | TRBD2 | TRBV4-3 | TGCGCCAGCAGCCAGGCGGCGGGGGGGGGAGATACGCAGTATTTT | CASSQAAGGGDTQYF
once | TRBJ1-2 | - | TRBV30 | TGTGCCTGGGCTACAGGAGGGAGGGGGTACACCTTC | CAWATGGRGYTF
- | TRBJ2-7 | TRBD2 | TRBV20-1 | TGCAGTGCTAGAGTATCGCGGGGGAGCTCCTACGAGCAGTACTTC | CSARVSRGSSYEQYF
many | TRBJ2-3 | TRBD2 | TRBV5-1 | TGCGCCAGCAGCTTGGCCTGGAGCGGGGGAAACACAGATACGCAGTATTTT | CASSLAWSGGNTDTQYF
few | TRBJ2-2 | - | TRBV7-9 | TGTGCCAGCACCGAGGGGGTTACCGGGGAGCTGTTTTTT | CASTEGVTGELFF
few | TRBJ2-6 | - | TRBV11-2 | TGTGCCAGCAGCTTACTGTGGTTTGACAGGACCTCTGGGGCCAACGTCCTGACTTTC | CASSLLWFDRTSGANVLTF
few | TRBJ1-2 | - | TRBV20-1 | TGCAGTGCTAGAGCGAACAGCCTCGACTATGGCTACACCTTC | CSARANSLDYGYTF
- | TRBJ1-1 | - | TRBV20-1 | TGCAGTGCTAGAGGGGATCGGAAAGGGAAGGCTGAAGCTTTCTTT | CSARGDRKGKAEAFF
many | TRBJ2-1 | - | TRBV7-9 | TGTGCCAGCAGCTTAGCCGGGCTCTCCTACAATGAGCAGTTCTTC | CASSLAGLSYNEQFF
- | TRBJ2-3 | TRBD2 | TRBV7-2 | TGTGCCAGCAGACGGACTAGCGGGGGGGCCGTCACAGATACGCAGTATTTT | CASRRTSGGAVTDTQYF
few | TRBJ2-1 | TRBD2 | TRBV5-6 | TGTGCCAGCAGCTTTCGCCTAGCGGGAGGGCCGGGTTCCTACAATGAGCAGTTCTTC | CASSFRLAGGPGSYNEQFF
- | TRBJ1-2 | TRBD1 | TRBV20-1 | TGCAGTGCTGAGACAGGGGGCACGCGCTACACCTTC | CSAETGGTRYTF
- | TRBJ2-3 | - | TRBV7-2 | TGTGCCAGCAGCTTAATGGCCAGTTCAGATACGCAGTATTTT | CASSLMASSDTQYF
- | TRBJ2-2 | - | TRBV2 | TGTGCCAGCAGTAGGGACTCCCCCGGGGAGCTGTTTTTT | CASSRDSPGELFF
- | TRBJ2-3 | - | TRBV5-1 | TGCGCCAGCAGCTTGGGGAGGCGCACAGATACGCAGTATTTT | CASSLGRRTDTQYF
few | TRBJ2-7 | TRBD1 | TRBV5-1 | TGCGCCAGCAGCATCGGACAGGGGCGGTACGAGCAGTACTTC | CASSIGQGRYEQYF
- | TRBJ2-5 | TRBD1 | TRBV28 | TGTGCCAGCAGTTTATACAGGACAGGCGCTCAAGAGACCCAGTACTTC | CASSLYRTGAQETQYF
- | TRBJ2-3 | - | TRBV6-1 | TGTGCCAGCAGTGAAGTCCGAAGCCTCACAGATACGCAGTATTTT | CASSEVRSLTDTQYF
- | TRBJ2-1 | - | TRBV12-3/TRBV12-4 | TGTGCCAGCAGCCCCGCCAGCGGCGGCCATGAGCAGTTCTTC | CASSPASGGHEQFF
few | TRBJ1-1 | - | TRBV7-7 | TGTGCTAGCAGCTTAGATCCCAGCACTGAAGCTTTCTTT | CASSLDPSTEAFF
many | TRBJ2-7 | - | TRBV10-3 | TGTGCCATCAGGCCCCACGGGGGTACCTACGAGCAGTACTTC | CAIRPHGGTYEQYF
few | TRBJ1-1 | - | TRBV29-1 | TGCAGCGCCCGGACGGCTGGTCGCACTGAAGCTTTCTTT | CSARTAGRTEAFF
- | TRBJ2-4 | TRBD1 | TRBV27 | TGTGCCAGCAGTTCCGGGACAGGAGCCCCGCTAGCCAAAAACATTCAGTACTTC | CASSSGTGAPLAKNIQYF
- | TRBJ2-2 | - | TRBV12-3/TRBV12-4 | TGTGCCAGCAGTACAAACAGGGGGGAGGGCACCGGGGAGCTGTTTTTT | CASSTNRGEGTGELFF
few | TRBJ2-1 | - | TRBV3-1 | TGTGCCAGCAGCCACAGGGGGGATGAGCAGTTCTTC | CASSHRGDEQFF
- | TRBJ2-7 | - | TRBV18 | TGTGCCAGCTCACCCCGGGCCAACGCCTACGAGCAGTACTTC | CASSPRANAYEQYF
- | TRBJ2-1 | - | TRBV7-2 | TGTGCCAGTCGGAGGGATCGCTCCTACAATGAGCAGTTCTTC | CASRRDRSYNEQFF
many | TRBJ2-1 | - | TRBV5-1 | TGCGCCAGCAGCTTGGTGCTAGCGACGAGCTCCTACAATGAGCAGTTCTTC | CASSLVLATSSYNEQFF
- | TRBJ2-1 | TRBD2 | TRBV20-1 | TGCAGTGCTAGACCGAGCGGGAGCTCCTACAATGAGCAGTTCTTC | CSARPSGSSYNEQFF
- | TRBJ2-5 | TRBD1 | TRBV28 | TGTGCCAGCAGTTGGGACAGGGGGCAAGAGACCCAGTACTTC | CASSWDRGQETQYF
- | TRBJ1-5 | - | TRBV7-8 | TGTGCCAGCAGCTCCCAACCCCCAAATCAGCCCCAGCATTTT | CASSSQPPNQPQHF
- | TRBJ2-3 | - | TRBV4-2 | TGTGCCAGCAGCCAAAGTGGAATTACAGGGCAAGATACGCAGTATTTT | CASSQSGITGQDTQYF
- | TRBJ2-7 | TRBD1 | TRBV25-1 | TGTGCCAGCAGTCGACCAGACAGGGCTATCCACGAGCAGTACTTC | CASSRPDRAIHEQYF
- | TRBJ2-5 | - | TRBV28 | TGTGCCAGCAGTCGTGGGGGGTGGGCAGCCTCTATGGAGACCCAGTACTTC | CASSRGGWAASMETQYF
few | TRBJ2-3 | - | TRBV5-5 | TGTGCCAGCAGCCTATCCTCTAAGCCAGATACGCAGTATTTT | CASSLSSKPDTQYF
- | TRBJ2-7 | - | TRBV20-1 | TGCAGTGCAACTAGAGGGCCCATGGTTTACGAGCAGTACTTC | CSATRGPMVYEQYF
- | TRBJ1-4 | TRBD1 | TRBV20-1 | TGCAGTGCTACCGGACAGGGCGTTGAAAAACTGTTTTTT | CSATGQGVEKLFF
- | TRBJ2-1 | TRBD2 | TRBV20-1 | TGCAGTGCTAGGAGTACGGGAGGATTAAACAATGAGCAGTTCTTC | CSARSTGGLNNEQFF
once | TRBJ2-1 | TRBD2 | TRBV3-1 | TGTGCCAGCACCAAACTAGCGGCCAGAGGGAGTGAGCAGTTCTTC | CASTKLAARGSEQFF
few | TRBJ2-2 | TRBD1 | TRBV10-1 | TGCGCCACCGGACAGGGAAGCGGGGAGCTGTTTTTT | CATGQGSGELFF
- | TRBJ1-1 | TRBD1 | TRBV7-9 | TGTGCCGCTCAGAGGGACAGGGGGCCCCGGAACACTGAAGCTTTCTTT | CAAQRDRGPRNTEAFF